This T cell receptor (beta chain) stems from a study of identical twins. With 9 bases removed from V and 8 bases from J, the gap between germline ends came to 16 bases. CDR1 and CDR2 from the germline V gene are SGHNT and YENEEA. The CDR3 contains 13 residues. Via MiXCR, TCRdb re-called the 5' RACE reads, giving one row per CDR3 protein. The repertoire has about 690,000 distinct CDR3 sequences, roughly 6.2% of them found once; the top ten carry 1.5% to 2%. This clonotype came up a few times. The rearrangement uses TRBV11-3 and TRBJ1-4; possibly TRBD1 for D (6 bases). The receptor was derived from a man younger than 30 in good health. The specimen sequenced was naive T cells sorted from blood. CDR3: CASTTGSSEKLFF. Here the CDR3 DNA reads TGTGCCAGTACCACAGGGTCTAGCGAAAAACTGTTTTTT.